These 29 T cell receptor beta chains came from one sample sequenced in a study of blood T cell repertoires in COVID-19. The data were produced by immunoSEQ multiplex PCR, yet TCRdb's version contains in-frame clones alone and is incomplete. This table holds approximately 110,000 clones, approximately 88% found once. The sample was peripheral blood. These receptors all come from a middle-aged woman with acute or convalescent COVID-19.

This rearrangement joins TRBV5-6 to TRBJ2-7, with TRBD2 matching 7 bases. The trim removed 0 bases at V and 0 bases at J, leaving 3 bases unmatched. The CDR3 sequence is 15 residues long. Germline assignment: CDR1 SGHDT and CDR2 YYEEEE. The CDR3 protein is CASSLAGGLSYEQYF. The CDR3 region has the DNA TGTGCCAGCAGCTTGGCGGGGGGTCTCTCCTACGAGCAGTACTTC. The full variable domain, in which reference TRBV5-6 and TRBJ2-7 provide the parts outside the CDR3, is DAGVTQSPTHLIKTRGQQVTLRCSPKSGHDTVSWYQQALGQGPQFIFQYYEEEERQRGNFPDRFSGHQFPNYSSELNVNALLLGDSALYLCASSLAGGLSYEQYFGPGTRLTVT.

The rearrangement joins TRBV5-1 to TRBJ1-2, with D perhaps TRBD1 (6 bases). This CDR3 contains 16 residues. V was clipped by 4 bases and J by 0 bases, with 16 bases between them. Germline V gene data show CDR1 as SGHRS and CDR2 as YFSETQ. The chain's CDR3 is CASSPLGQSSNYGYTF. DNA for the CDR3: TGCGCCAGCAGCCCCTTAGGACAGTCTTCTAACTATGGCTACACCTTC. Filled out from reference TRBV5-1 and TRBJ1-2, the complete variable domain reads KAGVTQTPRYLIKTRGQQVTLSCSPISGHRSVSWYQQTPGQGLQFLFEYFSETQRNKGNFPGRFSGRQFSNSRSEMNVSTLELGDSALYLCASSPLGQSSNYGYTFGSGTRLTVV.

This chain uses TRBV3-1 (or the pseudogene TRBV3-2) with TRBJ2-7, with D tentatively TRBD1 (6 bases). V gave up 2 bases and J gave up 6 bases, with 14 bases separating them. Germline V gives CDR1 LGHDT, CDR2 YNNKEL (reference sequence). CDR3 length: 14 amino acids. As DNA, the CDR3 is TGTGCCAGCAGCCAAAACGGTGGGGGCCCCGAGCAGTACTTC. Translated, it gives CASSQNGGGPEQYF.

The chain combines TRBV7-2 with TRBJ2-7; D may be TRBD2 (6 bases). V dropped 3 bases and J dropped 7 bases, with 22 bases sitting between them. Germline V lookup: CDR1 SGHTA, CDR2 FQGNSA. The CDR3 runs to 16 residues. CDR3: CASSLGRGPLRGEQYF. The CDR3 region has the DNA TGTGCCAGCAGCTTGGGGCGGGGCCCCCTCCGAGGAGAGCAGTACTTC.

The rearrangement uses TRBV30 and TRBJ1-6, with 8 bases fitting TRBD1. The CDR3 is 14 amino acids. Germline V gene data show CDR1 as GTSNPN and CDR2 as SVGIG (reference sequence). J gave up 10 bases and V 0 bases, and 5 bases lay outside the gene matches. The CDR3 DNA sequence: TGTGCCTGGAGTGTCGGACAGGGTGACTCACCCCTCCACTTT. This gives the protein CAWSVGQGDSPLHF.

As to this clone: The CDR3 does not close with the conserved phenylalanine or tryptophan, likely indicating a read error. The limits of the CDR3 on the DNA are not certain, so only TCRdb's listed CDR3 is given. The genes are TRBV21-1 and TRBJ1-1; TRBD1, the table's D call, lacks a check against the DNA. TRBV21-1 is assigned pseudogene status. Counting both end residues, the CDR3 totals 8 amino acids. The CDR3 sequence is CASSKVAG.

This clone was counted a few times. The chain links TRBV28 to TRBJ1-5; 9 nucleotides agree with TRBD1. The CDR3 contains 16 residues. Trimming removed 5 bases from V and 3 bases from J; junction bases left unmatched: 8. Germline assignment: CDR1 MDHEN and CDR2 SYDVKM. The CDR3 DNA is TGTGCCAGCAGTCCCCGACAGGGGGTTTACAATCAGCCCCAGCATTTT. The encoded protein is CASSPRQGVYNQPQHF.

The genes are TRBV7-8 and TRBJ2-3; possibly TRBD2 for D (6 bases). Germline CDR1 reads SGHVS; CDR2 reads FQNEAQ. V was cut by 5 bases and J by 4 bases, with 13 bases left in between. This CDR3 region has 14 residues. CDR3 amino acids: CASSVGGRADTQYF. CDR3 DNA: TGTGCCAGCAGCGTGGGAGGTAGGGCAGATACGCAGTATTTT.

The gene calls are TRBV7-3 and TRBJ2-3; D may be TRBD2 (5 bases). Trimming took off 0 bases at V and 6 bases at J, with 7 bases between the two ends. Germline V gene sequence: CDR1 SGHTA, CDR2 FQGTGA. This CDR3 contains 13 residues. The CDR3 nucleotides are TGTGCCAGCAGCTTAACGTCGGGGGATACGCAGTATTTT. As protein: CASSLTSGDTQYF.

The V call is TRBV6-5, the J call TRBJ1-4; D is possibly TRBD1 (5 bases). Germline CDR1 is MNHEY and CDR2 is SVGAGI. V was pared by 5 bases and J by 3 bases, with 10 bases between. This CDR3 comprises 14 residues. The CDR3 region has the DNA TGTGCCAGCAGTAGGGGCAGCCCTAATGAAAAACTGTTTTTT. Translated, it gives CASSRGSPNEKLFF.

This clone has only a few counts. The V call is TRBV7-9, the J call TRBJ1-1; D gene uncertain. Trimming left V 7 bases short and J 0 bases short, with 15 bases between. Per germline, CDR1 SEHNR and CDR2 FQNEAQ (reference sequence). The CDR3 length is 15 residues. The DNA of the CDR3 is TGTGCCAGCACCAGCGGTGGCTACATGAACACTGAAGCTTTCTTT. Its translation is CASTSGGYMNTEAFF.

This chain connects TRBV7-3 to TRBJ1-1; 12 nucleotides line up with TRBD1. The germline V gene encodes CDR1 SGHTA and CDR2 FQGTGA. This CDR3 has 17 residues. The ends lost 4 bases at V and 2 bases at J; junction bases unmatched: 8. Here the CDR3 reads CASSSRAGQGANTEAFF. The CDR3 coding sequence is TGTGCCAGCAGCTCTAGAGCGGGACAGGGGGCAAACACTGAAGCTTTCTTT.

The chain is built from TRBV6-5 and TRBJ2-7; 9 nucleotides match TRBD1. The ends lost 1 base at V and 7 bases at J; junction bases unmatched: 5. Germline CDR1 and CDR2: MNHEY and SVGAGI. The CDR3 sequence is 14 residues long. CDR3 in DNA: TGTGCCAGCAGTTACTACAGGGGGCCGGGAGAGCAGTACTTC. It is translated as CASSYYRGPGEQYF.

The chain uses TRBV5-1 and TRBJ1-3; 10 nucleotides match TRBD1. V gave up 0 bases and J gave up 1 base; unmatched junction bases: 1. The CDR3 is 16 amino acids. The V gene's germline CDR1 is SGHRS and CDR2 YFSETQ. In nucleotides, the CDR3 is TGCGCCAGCAGCTTGGGGGACAGGGGATCTGGAAACACCATATATTTT. It encodes CASSLGDRGSGNTIYF.

The chain uses TRBV4-1 and TRBJ2-1; 7 bases are a match to TRBD1. This CDR3 is 16 amino acids long. V gave up 1 base and J gave up 10 bases; unmatched junction bases: 13. In germline, CDR1 is MGHRA, CDR2 YSYEKL. In DNA, the CDR3 is TGCGCCAGCAGCCAAGTTTCGGAGACAGGGCGTCAGGAGCAGTTCTTC. Its protein is CASSQVSETGRQEQFF.

The chain links TRBV19 to TRBJ1-1, with 8 nucleotides matching TRBD1. Germline CDR1 LNHDA, CDR2 SQIVND (reference sequence). With 1 base clipped from V and 5 bases from J, the junction kept 6 bases outside the gene matches. The CDR3 sequence is 15 residues long. Here the CDR3 reads CASSIGTGRGTEAFF. The CDR3 DNA follows: TGTGCCAGTAGTATAGGGACAGGGAGGGGAACTGAAGCTTTCTTT.

The chain combines TRBV7-2 with TRBJ1-1; TRBD1 agrees at 8 bases. CDR3 length: 15 amino acids. From germline, CDR1 is SGHTA and CDR2 FQGNSA. After removal of 2 bases from V and 0 bases from J, the junction contained 2 bases not matched to a gene. CDR3 in DNA: TGTGCCAGCAGCTTAATGGGACAGGTGAACACTGAAGCTTTCTTT. This translates into CASSLMGQVNTEAFF.

In this sample, this clone turned up once. The J gene is TRBJ2-1, the V gene TRBV6-5; 8 nucleotides match TRBD2. Per the germline V gene, CDR1 is MNHEY and CDR2 is SVGAGI. The ends lost 7 bases at V and 7 bases at J; junction bases unmatched: 9. This CDR3 has 14 amino acids. The CDR3 reads CASIIGGARNEQFF. The CDR3, as DNA: TGTGCCAGCATAATCGGGGGGGCCCGGAATGAGCAGTTCTTC.

This chain connects TRBV11-2 to TRBJ2-3; the match to TRBD1 covers 7 bases. With V trimmed by 5 bases and J by 1 base, 3 bases remained unmatched. Germline loops: CDR1 SGHAT, CDR2 FQNNGV. CDR3 length: 14 amino acids. The CDR3 nucleotides are TGTGCCAGCAGCCCAGACAGGGGCACAGATACGCAGTATTTT. It yields the protein CASSPDRGTDTQYF.

The chain uses TRBV6-5 and TRBJ1-6; D might be TRBD1 (5 bases). The germline CDR1 and CDR2 sequences are MNHEY and SVGAGI. Trimming took off 5 bases at V and 10 bases at J, with 9 bases between the two ends. The CDR3 is 12 residues long. The CDR3 is CASSRDSSPLHF. The CDR3 nucleotides are TGTGCCAGCAGTAGGGACTCATCACCCCTCCACTTT.

This chain joins TRBV2 and TRBJ2-2, with a weak D call TRBD1 (5 bases). Germline V gene lookup returns CDR1 SNHLY and CDR2 FYNNEI. The CDR3 covers 15 residues. Trimming cost V 6 bases and J 2 bases, with 13 bases left between them. CDR3 region: CASRETDSNTGELFF. CDR3 nucleotide sequence: TGTGCCAGCAGAGAGACTGACAGTAACACCGGGGAGCTGTTTTTT.

The genes are TRBV25-1 and TRBJ1-4, with 7 bases matching TRBD1. The CDR3 is 15 amino acids. The J segment lost 7 bases and the V segment lost 6 bases, leaving 11 bases of the junction unmatched. CDR1 and CDR2 from the germline V gene are MGHDK and SYGVNS. The chain's CDR3 is CASSAPRGRGEKLFF. The CDR3 DNA sequence: TGTGCCAGCAGCGCTCCAAGGGGGCGAGGTGAAAAACTGTTTTTT.

The chain links TRBV3-1 (or the pseudogene TRBV3-2) to TRBJ2-7; perhaps TRBD1 as D (6 bases). Germline CDR1 and CDR2: LGHDT and YNNKEL (reference sequence). The CDR3 is made up of 21 amino acids. The V end was cut by 3 bases, the J end by 3 bases, with 33 bases between. CDR3: CASSHELGQTTKTGSFYEQYF. CDR3 nucleotides: TGTGCCAGCAGCCATGAGCTGGGACAAACCACGAAGACTGGCTCTTTCTACGAGCAGTACTTC.

This clone was recorded only once. This chain uses TRBV2 with TRBJ2-7; D remains unclear. The CDR3 runs to 11 residues. Trimming removed 5 bases at V and 6 bases at J, with 8 bases between. Germline CDR1 and CDR2: SNHLY and FYNNEI. CDR3 protein: CASSITAEQYF. The CDR3 bases are TGTGCCAGCAGTATAACTGCCGAGCAGTACTTC. Full variable domain (remainder filled in from reference TRBV2 and TRBJ2-7): EPEVTQTPSHQVTQMGQEVILRCVPISNHLYFYWYRQILGQKVEFLVSFYNNEISEKSEIFDDQFSVERPDGSNFTLKIRSTKLEDSAMYFCASSITAEQYFGPGTRLTVT.

This chain joins TRBV5-1 and TRBJ1-1; D gene uncertain. The CDR3 has 15 amino acids. Germline CDR1 SGHRS, CDR2 YFSETQ. V was shortened by 0 bases and J by 1 base, with 10 bases between the two germline ends. CDR3 loop: CASSLDRPTNTEAFF. The CDR3 bases are TGCGCCAGCAGCTTGGACAGACCGACGAACACTGAAGCTTTCTTT.

This clone was recorded once. The chain links TRBV29-1 to TRBJ1-2; D is possibly TRBD1 (6 bases). Deletions cut 2 bases from V and 5 bases from J, with 9 bases between. The CDR3 is 12 amino acids. The germline V gene encodes CDR1 SQVTM and CDR2 ANQGSEA. The CDR3 nucleotides are TGCAGCGTTGAAACAGGGTATTATGGCTACACCTTC. Translated: CSVETGYYGYTF.

This rearrangement joins TRBV7-9 to TRBJ1-4; D remains unclear. Germline CDR1 SEHNR, CDR2 FQNEAQ (reference sequence). The CDR3 runs to 16 residues. V lost 3 bases, J lost 0 bases, and 11 bases lay in between. The CDR3 is CASSFSTIATNEKLFF. The CDR3 nucleotides are TGTGCCAGCAGCTTCTCGACAATTGCAACTAATGAAAAACTGTTTTTT.

This clone was seen just once. This chain uses TRBV7-2 with TRBJ1-2, with 7 bases that match TRBD1. The CDR3 extends over 13 amino acids. The junction had 6 bases not matched to a gene; V was cut back by 5 bases and J by 6 bases. Germline-derived CDR1 and CDR2 are SGHTA and FQGNSA. DNA of the CDR3: TGTGCCAGCAGCACAGGGGTGAGGAATGGCTACACCTTC. Its protein is CASSTGVRNGYTF.

The chain joins TRBV29-1 to TRBJ1-1; 7 positions match TRBD1. CDR3 size: 15 residues. The trim removed 5 bases at V and 1 base at J, leaving 10 bases unmatched. Germline-derived CDR1 and CDR2 are SQVTM and ANQGSEA. The CDR3 region is CSVRKTGTANTEAFF. Written as DNA, the CDR3 is TGCAGCGTTCGAAAAACCGGGACAGCGAACACTGAAGCTTTCTTT. Combining the CDR3 with reference TRBV29-1 and TRBJ1-1 gives the whole variable domain SAVISQKPSRDICQRGTSLTIQCQVDSQVTMMFWYRQQPGQSLTLIATANQGSEATYESGFVIDKFPISRPNLTFSTLTVSNMSPEDSSIYLCSVRKTGTANTEAFFGQGTRLTVV.